Each of the 5 T cell receptor beta chains below was sequenced from the same sample in a study of cytomegalovirus exposure and HLA in healthy donors. PCR employed 60 Vbeta and 13 Jbeta primers. The data were produced by immunoSEQ multiplex PCR, yet TCRdb's version contains in-frame clones alone and is incomplete. This sample has under 200,000 clones; 68% occur once, and the top ten carry about 1.3%. The sample taken for sequencing was PBMCs. The origin of the receptors is a man aged 45-60 years in good health and CMV-seronegative.

V gene TRBV28 combines with J gene TRBJ2-5, with D possibly being TRBD2 (6 bases). The ends were cut back, 6 bases at V and 3 bases at J, with 11 bases in the middle. The CDR3 runs 13 residues. CDR1 is MDHEN and CDR2 is SYDVKM in the germline V gene. CDR3 sequence (DNA): TGTGCCAGCAGGACCGGGGGAGAAGAGACCCAGTACTTC. It is translated as CASRTGGEETQYF.

The rearrangement uses TRBV15 and TRBJ2-5; tentative D call: TRBD1 (5 bases). CDR3 length: 13 amino acids. The ends were cut back, 3 bases at V and 5 bases at J, with 10 bases in the middle. CDR1 and CDR2 (germline): LNHNV, YYDKDF (reference sequence). The CDR3 is CATSRAQAETQYF. The CDR3 DNA is TGTGCCACCAGCAGGGCACAGGCGGAGACCCAGTACTTC.

The chain combines TRBV5-6 with TRBJ1-1; a weak D match, TRBD1 (6 bases). The CDR3 runs to 13 residues. Germline values: CDR1 SGHDT, CDR2 YYEEEE. V was shortened by 2 bases and J by 6 bases, with 11 bases between the two germline ends. The CDR3 DNA sequence: TGTGCCAGCAGCTTATCGGGGGGCTCTGAAGCTTTCTTT. It encodes CASSLSGGSEAFF.

With respect to this clone: The junction shows a germline mismatch at one end, possibly a read error. The rearrangement joins TRBV7-7 to TRBJ2-3; 7 nucleotides agree with TRBD2. The CDR3 length is 15 residues. CDR1 is SSHAT, CDR2 FNYEAQ, per germline (reference sequence). In nucleotides, the CDR3 is TGTGCTAGCAGCCTGGGAGGGGCCAACACAGATACGCAGTATTTT. Its protein is CASSLGGANTDTQYF. Full variable domain (missing parts from reference TRBV7-7 and TRBJ2-3): GAGVSQSPRYKVTKRGQDVTLRCDPISSHATLYWYQQALGQGPEFLTYFNYEAQPDKSGLPSDRFSAERPEGSISTLTIQRTEQRDSAMYRCASSLGGANTDTQYFGPGTRLTVL.

The rearrangement uses TRBV19 and TRBJ2-7; D remains unclear. Germline V CDR1 and CDR2: LNHDA, SQIVND (reference sequence). The CDR3 length is 13 residues. V lost 4 bases and J 2 bases, leaving 9 bases between the germline ends. The CDR3 nucleotides are TGTGCCAGTAGTACGCTAGTTCCCTACGAGCAGTACTTC. Translated: CASSTLVPYEQYF.